This TCR beta chain was observed in a study of blood T cells in healthy people across ages. Per the germline V gene, CDR1 is SGDLS and CDR2 is YYNGEE. V was trimmed by 4 bases and J by 3 bases, leaving 7 bases between them. The CDR3 is made up of 13 amino acids. A minimum of 5 micrograms of total RNA was extracted per sample. Together with a sample-barcoded 5' primer, a J-beta primer mix was included in a second PCR lasting about 7 to 12 cycles. MiXCR, run by TCRdb on the 5' RACE reads, gives a single entry per CDR3 protein. The repertoire holds about 670,000 distinct CDR3 sequences, with approximately 52% as singletons.

This clonotype was sampled from an elderly woman in good health. Material: blood. V usage is TRBV9 and J usage is TRBJ2-2; D ambiguous. CDR3 bases: TGTGCCAGCAGCTCTGACGACACCGGGGAGCTGTTTTTT. Translated: CASSSDDTGELFF. The entire variable domain, with the rest obtained from reference TRBV9 and TRBJ2-2, is as follows: DSGVTQTPKHLITATGQRVTLRCSPRSGDLSVYWYQQSLDQGLQFLIQYYNGEERAKGNILERFSAQQFPDLHSELNLSSLELGDSALYFCASSSDDTGELFFGEGSRLTVL.